One sample yielded the 7 T cell receptor delta chains listed below, sequenced in a study of gamma-delta T cells after stem cell transplantation. TCRdb reanalyzed the RT-PCR reads using CATT. This table holds 2,000 to 2,500 delta-chain clones, roughly 30% found once. Material for sequencing was gamma-delta T cells. The receptors were gathered from a human donor. It is not recorded whose cells these are; they may come from a transplant donor.

This clone has a single count. The junction shows a germline mismatch at one end, possibly a read error. This chain links TRDV2 with TRDJ3, with TRDD3 matching 13 bases. Germline CDR1 and CDR2: GEAIGNYY and EKD. The CDR3 sequence is 20 residues long. CDR3 loop: CACDSVLGDTRICDTRQMFF. DNA for the CDR3: TGTGCCTGTGACTCCGTACTGGGGGATACGCGTATCTGTGACACCCGCCAGATGTTTTTC.

This clone was detected only a few times. One base separates it from a far larger clone, so it is likely a read error. V gene TRDV2 combines with J gene TRDJ1; D is unresolved. Per the germline V gene, CDR1 is GEAIGNYY and CDR2 is EKD. The CDR3 is made up of 14 amino acids. CDR3 region: CACDTVSNTDKPIF. The DNA for the CDR3 is TGTGCCTGTGACACCGTAAGTAACACCGATAAACCCATCTTT.

With respect to this clone: This likely came from a read error, as a far larger clone is one base away. Other DNA sequences of this sample code for an identical CDR3. In DNA, the CDR3 is TGCGCCTGTGACATACTGGGGGATACAACCGATAAACTCATCTTT. Protein: CACDILGDTTDKLIF. V and J are TRDV2 and TRDJ1; 12 nucleotides align to TRDD3. Germline values: CDR1 GEAIGNYY, CDR2 EKD. The CDR3 has 15 amino acids.

This clone was counted a few times. A much bigger clone sits one base away, suggesting this may be a read error. In the same sample, other DNA sequences code for this CDR3. This chain links TRDV2 with TRDJ1, with 9 bases that match TRDD3. CDR3 size: 21 residues. Per the germline V gene, CDR1 is GEAIGNYY and CDR2 is EKD. Here the CDR3 DNA reads TGTGCCTGTGACACCGTTCCCTCCCCGACTGGGGGACCCTTCAACACCGATAAGCTCATCTTT. This sequence encodes CACDTVPSPTGGPFNTDKLIF.

This clone was observed a few times. Translating this DNA gives a protein that differs at residue 8 from the TCRdb one, which belongs to a much larger clone; a read error is likely, and the protein shown is this translation. The rearrangement uses TRDV2 and TRDJ1; 8 bases align to TRDD3. The CDR3 is made up of 17 amino acids. The germline CDR1 and CDR2 sequences are GEAIGNYY and EKD. The junction had 10 bases not matched to a gene; V was cut back by 2 bases and J by 0 bases. This CDR3 is CACDKLGAEPYTDKLIF. As DNA, the CDR3 is TGTGCCTGTGACAAACTGGGGGCTGAACCGTACACCGATAAACTCATCTTT.

This clone rates as large. The V call is TRDV2, the J call TRDJ1, with TRDD3 as a possible D gene (5 bases). The CDR3 spans 14 residues. Germline V gene sequence: CDR1 GEAIGNYY, CDR2 EKD. V shed 3 bases and J shed 1 base, with 11 bases lying between them. This CDR3 reads CACDAAGTTDKLIF. The CDR3 DNA is TGTGCCTGTGACGCGGCTGGGACCACCGATAAACTCATCTTT.

The table lists this clone with a count of one. At one end the junction does not follow the germline gene, possibly because of a read error. This chain uses TRDV2 with TRDJ1; 7 bases line up with TRDD3. Germline V gene data show CDR1 as GEAIGNYY and CDR2 as EKD. The CDR3 is made up of 15 amino acids. The CDR3 spells CACDALGTYTDNLTF. The CDR3 DNA follows: TGTGCCTGTGACGCACTGGGGACCTATACCGATAACCTCACCTTT.